This paragraph reports one T cell receptor beta chain. The sample belongs to a study of blood T cell repertoires in COVID-19. Study in general: Researchers got acute and convalescent COVID-19 samples from the United States, Italy and Spain.

Germline CDR1 GTSNPN, CDR2 SVGIG (reference sequence). V lost 4 bases and J lost 8; bases outside the gene matches: 15. The CDR3 covers 15 residues. Authors' data handling: By means of reference gene primer amplification, nucleated cell counts were estimated. Sequencing was performed with immunoSEQ multiplex PCR; in TCRdb, only in-frame clones are kept and a portion is missing. Clone size and the V and J calls come from that table; the DNA yielded D and trimming. The sample shows 290,000 or so clones, 75% to 85% of them seen only once. This clonotype was obtained from a man in his forties or fifties with active or convalescent COVID-19. The chain couples TRBV30 to TRBJ1-2; TRBD1 aligns across 8 bases. Material: peripheral blood. The CDR3 protein is CAWKPTGGWVRGYTF. The CDR3 DNA sequence: TGTGCCTGGAAGCCCACAGGGGGTTGGGTTAGGGGCTACACCTTC.